These 13 T cell receptor beta chains were all obtained from the same sample, sequenced in a study of PD-1 blockade in classical Hodgkin lymphoma. Measured with immunoSEQ multiplex PCR; TCRdb has only the in-frame clones, and not every one. The profile shows 10,000 to 15,000 clones, 75% to 90% of them singletons. Patients all relapsed after autologous stem cell transplantation, and there was variation in brentuximab vedotin exposure. The specimen was peripheral blood mononuclear cells (PBMCs), collected at baseline. All receptors derive from a human donor with classical Hodgkin lymphoma.

Of note for this clone: An end of the junction does not agree with germline; a read error may underlie this. The chain uses TRBV15 and TRBJ1-5; tentative D call: TRBD1 (5 bases). The V gene's germline CDR1 is LNHNV and CDR2 YYDKDF (reference sequence). The CDR3 loop spans 14 amino acids. CDR3 coding DNA: TGTGCCACCGGTCCCAGGGTTAGCAATCAGTCCCAGCATTTT. Protein sequence: CATGPRVSNQSQHF.

The chain recombines TRBV19 with TRBJ2-3; either TRBD1 or TRBD2 may supply D (6 bases each). Trimming removed 5 bases at V and 6 bases at J, with 12 bases between. The CDR3 has 13 residues. CDR1 and CDR2 from the germline V gene are LNHDA and SQIVND (reference sequence). The CDR3 spells CASSWGARDTQYF. The CDR3 DNA is TGTGCCAGTAGTTGGGGGGCGAGGGATACGCAGTATTTT.

The chain uses TRBV18 and TRBJ2-1, with D possibly being TRBD1 (6 bases). The CDR3 covers 14 residues. CDR1 and CDR2 from the germline V gene are KGHSH and LQKENI. V was shortened by 8 bases and J by 5 bases, with 16 bases between the two germline ends. The CDR3 DNA follows: TGTGCCAGCGACACCCTGGCAGGGGACAATGAGCAGTTCTTC. It specifies CASDTLAGDNEQFF. Using reference TRBV18 and TRBJ2-1 for the parts outside the CDR3, the full variable domain is NAGVMQNPRHLVRRRGQEARLRCSPMKGHSHVYWYRQLPEEGLKFMVYLQKENIIDESGMPKERFSAEFPKEGPSILRIQQVVRGDSAAYFCASDTLAGDNEQFFGPGTRLTVL.

The chain couples TRBV9 to TRBJ2-1; 7 nucleotides agree with TRBD1. Trimming took 4 bases from V and 7 from J; bases not matched to a gene: 14. CDR3 size: 16 residues. The germline gives CDR1 SGDLS, CDR2 YYNGEE. The CDR3 nucleotides read TGTGCCAGCAGCACTAAGACAGGGCCCTTTGGGAATGAGCAGTTCTTC. This gives the protein CASSTKTGPFGNEQFF.

The table lists this clone with a count of one. The chain is built from TRBV4-2 and TRBJ2-5; TRBD2 aligns across 12 bases. The germline gives CDR1 LGHNA, CDR2 YNFKEQ. CDR3 size: 16 residues. The ends lost 4 bases at V and 5 bases at J; junction bases unmatched: 8. In nucleotides, the CDR3 is TGTGCCAGCAGCCCAGGGTGGACTAGCGGGAAGGAGACCCAGTACTTC. Translating it yields CASSPGWTSGKETQYF.

The J gene is TRBJ2-1, the V gene TRBV28; D is perhaps TRBD1 or TRBD2 (5 bases each). Germline loops: CDR1 MDHEN, CDR2 SYDVKM. This CDR3 comprises 12 residues. The germline V and J ends were trimmed by 7 bases and 13 bases, with 17 bases remaining between them. This CDR3 is CASTTMGTPQFF. The CDR3 region has the DNA TGTGCCAGCACCACCATGGGGACCCCTCAGTTCTTC. The full variable domain, with the rest looked up from reference TRBV28 and TRBJ2-1, is DVKVTQSSRYLVKRTGEKVFLECVQDMDHENMFWYRQDPGLGLRLIYFSYDVKMKEKGDIPEGYSVSREKKERFSLILESASTNQTSMYLCASTTMGTPQFFGPGTRLTVL.

CDR3 sequence reads: CASSRTSGTSYNEQFF. CDR3 DNA sequence: TGTGCCAGCAGCCGGACTAGCGGGACGTCCTACAATGAGCAGTTCTTC. The chain has TRBV11-2 and TRBJ2-1; 12 positions agree with TRBD2. The V segment lost 5 bases and the J segment 1 base; nucleotides outside the gene matches: 3. The CDR3 consists of 16 residues. From germline, CDR1 is SGHAT and CDR2 FQNNGV.

V usage is TRBV5-6 and J usage is TRBJ1-2; D unclear. The germline CDR1 and CDR2 sequences are SGHDT and YYEEEE. The ends were cut back, 8 bases at V and 1 base at J, with 9 bases in the middle. The CDR3 totals 12 residues. CDR3 sequence (DNA): TGTGCCAGTCGAGACGGTAACTATGGCTACACCTTC. Encoded protein: CASRDGNYGYTF.

The chain recombines TRBV2 with TRBJ1-5; tentatively, D is TRBD1 (5 bases). CDR1 and CDR2 from the germline V gene are SNHLY and FYNNEI. V was pared by 10 bases and J by 7 bases, with 23 bases between. The CDR3 is 15 amino acids. The CDR3 region is CAIQRTGRGTQPQHF. CDR3 nucleotides: TGTGCCATTCAACGGACGGGGAGGGGAACCCAGCCCCAGCATTTT.

This rearrangement joins TRBV7-3 to TRBJ2-6; D unresolved. This CDR3 spans 16 amino acids. V was trimmed by 0 bases and J by 0 bases, leaving 6 bases between them. The germline V gene encodes CDR1 SGHTA and CDR2 FQGTGA. The DNA for the CDR3 is TGTGCCAGCAGCTTAACATCGAGCTCTGGGGCCAACGTCCTGACTTTC. Amino acid sequence: CASSLTSSSGANVLTF.

The chain recombines TRBV29-1 with TRBJ2-6; D perhaps matches TRBD1 (6 bases). Germline assignment: CDR1 SQVTM and CDR2 ANQGSEA. This CDR3 comprises 20 residues. The ends were cut back, 4 bases at V and 0 bases at J, with 25 bases in the middle. CDR3 in amino acids: CSVAMDDRFFFDSGANVLTF. The CDR3 DNA reads TGCAGCGTTGCAATGGACGACAGGTTCTTTTTTGACTCTGGGGCCAACGTCCTGACTTTC.

The V gene is TRBV28, the J gene TRBJ2-7; 7 positions agree with TRBD2. Germline loops: CDR1 MDHEN, CDR2 SYDVKM. The CDR3 is 15 residues long. Unmatched junction bases numbered 11, after V lost 7 bases and J lost 2 bases. Here the CDR3 reads CASKRGGSLTYEQYF. The DNA of the CDR3 is TGTGCCAGCAAAAGGGGCGGGAGCCTAACCTACGAGCAGTACTTC.

The CDR3 region has the DNA TGTGCCAGTAGGCGGCGGGCAGGGATAAGCTCTGGAAACACCATATATTTT. It yields the protein CASRRRAGISSGNTIYF. This sequence joins TRBV19 and TRBJ1-3, with D possibly being TRBD1 (5 bases). The CDR3 totals 17 residues. Germline V CDR1 and CDR2: LNHDA, SQIVND (reference sequence). V was cut by 6 bases and J by 0 bases, with 18 bases left in between.